Shown below are 9 T cell receptor beta chains from a single sample sequenced in a study of shared clonotypes between healthy human individuals (dated by TCRdb to about 2020). The receptor library was made with the immunoSEQ multiplex PCR assay. TCRdb obtained this table from immuneACCESS and retained in-frame rearrangements with V and J assigned. These tables miss some clones; where compared with another copy, unresolved V genes account for less than half of the shortfall, and the remainder is unexplained. The sample includes roughly 1 million clones, with 75% to 80% observed a single time. The ten largest clones capture 0.5% to 0.6% of the sample. Specimen: memory CD4+ T cells from PBMCs. Read against the paper, the sample's cell subset or site label means: CD45RA-negative fraction. These receptors were obtained from a man between 18 and 29 years old in good health. Some clones in this sample may be carry-over from other donors' samples.

Comment on this clone: This CDR3 is also generated by other DNA sequences in the sample. This chain links TRBV5-6 with TRBJ2-7; D is perhaps TRBD1 (7 bases). This CDR3 is 14 amino acids long. Trimming pared 0 bases from V and 3 bases from J, leaving 10 bases between. Germline loops: CDR1 SGHDT, CDR2 YYEEEE. DNA for the CDR3: TGTGCCAGCAGCTTGGTCCAGGGGGGCTACGAGCAGTACTTC. It is translated as CASSLVQGGYEQYF.

The rearrangement joins TRBV28 to TRBJ2-7, with D perhaps TRBD1 (6 bases). The germline V and J ends were trimmed by 2 bases and 3 bases, with 17 bases remaining between them. CDR1 and CDR2 from the germline V gene are MDHEN and SYDVKM. CDR3 length equals 16 residues. The CDR3 DNA reads as TGTGCCAGCAGTTTAAGGCAGGGGCCACCCGGCTACGAGCAGTACTTC. Residues: CASSLRQGPPGYEQYF.

This clone was seen just once. This chain joins TRBV7-9 and TRBJ2-1; maybe TRBD1 (5 bases). There are 15 residues in the CDR3. Trimming shortened V by 1 base and J by 8 bases, and 15 bases separated the two germline ends. Per the germline V gene, CDR1 is SEHNR and CDR2 is FQNEAQ (reference sequence). This chain's CDR3 is CASSLGGQGSYEQFF. CDR3 in DNA: TGTGCCAGCAGCTTAGGGGGCCAGGGAAGCTATGAGCAGTTCTTC.

The chain joins TRBV2 to TRBJ2-5; D remains unclear. The CDR3 totals 13 residues. CDR1 is SNHLY and CDR2 is FYNNEI in the germline V gene. V lost 6 bases and J 4 bases, leaving 12 bases between the germline ends. The CDR3 reads CASRNGPRETQYF. In DNA, the CDR3 is TGTGCCAGCAGAAATGGGCCCAGAGAGACCCAGTACTTC. Full variable domain (missing parts from reference TRBV2 and TRBJ2-5): EPEVTQTPSHQVTQMGQEVILRCVPISNHLYFYWYRQILGQKVEFLVSFYNNEISEKSEIFDDQFSVERPDGSNFTLKIRSTKLEDSAMYFCASRNGPRETQYFGPGTRLLVL.

V usage is TRBV29-1 and J usage is TRBJ2-5; D is possibly TRBD1 (5 bases). The DNA matches TRBJ2-7 better at its end, which makes the J call doubtful. This CDR3 comprises 12 residues. The germline CDR1 and CDR2 sequences are SQVTM and ANQGSEA. CDR3 nucleotides: TGCAGCACAAGGGCCCAAGGGGACGAGCAGTACTTC. It is translated as CSTRAQGDEQYF.

In this sample, this clone turned up a few times. In nucleotides, the CDR3 is TGTGCCAGCAGCCAAGACATCTATGGCTACACCTTC. Amino acids: CASSQDIYGYTF. V gene TRBV4-2 combines with J gene TRBJ1-2; D is uncertain. There are 12 residues in the CDR3. V was cut by 0 bases and J by 4 bases, with 3 bases left in between. Germline V CDR1 and CDR2: LGHNA, YNFKEQ.

This rearrangement joins TRBV27 to TRBJ2-2; possibly TRBD2 for D (6 bases). CDR1 is MNHEY and CDR2 is SMNVEV in the germline V gene (reference sequence). CDR3 size: 16 residues. Trimming left V 5 bases short and J 5 bases short, with 18 bases between. CDR3: CASSLKPTAGTGELFF. CDR3 nucleotides: TGTGCCAGCAGTCTGAAACCGACGGCGGGAACCGGGGAGCTGTTTTTT.

The J gene is TRBJ2-5, the V gene TRBV7-2; D unresolved. CDR3 length: 13 residues. V lost 2 bases to trimming and J lost 3 bases, with 7 bases between them. Germline V gene sequence: CDR1 SGHTA, CDR2 FQGNSA. CDR3 DNA sequence: TGTGCCAGCAGCTTAAGGCTAGAAGAGACCCAGTACTTC. Encoded protein: CASSLRLEETQYF.

The V gene is TRBV11-2, the J gene TRBJ2-7; D remains unclear. CDR3 size: 14 residues. Germline CDR1 and CDR2: SGHAT and FQNNGV. V shed 0 bases and J shed 7 bases, with 13 bases lying between them. The CDR3, as DNA: TGTGCCAGCAGCTTAGATCTCATTCTCGGGGAGCAGTACTTC. It encodes CASSLDLILGEQYF.